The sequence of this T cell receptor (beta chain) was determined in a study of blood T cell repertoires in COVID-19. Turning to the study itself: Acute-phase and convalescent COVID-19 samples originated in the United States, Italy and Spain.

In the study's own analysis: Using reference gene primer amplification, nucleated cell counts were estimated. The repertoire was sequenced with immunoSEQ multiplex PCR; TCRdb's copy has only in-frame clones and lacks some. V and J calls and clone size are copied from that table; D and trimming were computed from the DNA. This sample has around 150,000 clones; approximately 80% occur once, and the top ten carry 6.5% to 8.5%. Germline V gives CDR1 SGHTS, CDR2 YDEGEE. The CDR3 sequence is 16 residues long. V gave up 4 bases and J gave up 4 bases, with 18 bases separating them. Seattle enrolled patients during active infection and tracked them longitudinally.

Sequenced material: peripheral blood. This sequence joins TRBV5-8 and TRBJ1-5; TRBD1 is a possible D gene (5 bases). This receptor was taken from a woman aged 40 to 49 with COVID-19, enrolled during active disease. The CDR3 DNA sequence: TGTGCCAGCAGCCAACTAGCAGGGCTGAGAAATCAGCCCCAGCATTTT. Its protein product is CASSQLAGLRNQPQHF.